This T cell receptor (beta chain) was documented in a study of T-cell memory formation after mild COVID-19. Study details: Clustering of TCRs was largely donor specific. Overall study findings and caveats: A balance of CD4 and CD8 characterized clones contracting day 15 to 85, whereas later expanders leaned CD4+.

MiXCR, applied by TCRdb to the 5' RACE reads, yields one record per CDR3 protein. The sample yields fewer than 350,000 distinct CDR3 sequences, roughly 18% seen once. CDR1 is SGHRS and CDR2 is YFSETQ in the germline V gene. V lost 1 base to trimming and J lost 10 bases; unmatched junction nucleotides: 8. The CDR3 consists of 14 residues. This clonotype was seen a handful of times. As yet, its antigen is unknown. V usage is TRBV5-1 and J usage is TRBJ2-1; the match to TRBD1 covers 7 bases. The sequence was collected from a man aged 18 to 29 who had mild COVID-19 (a few samples of this study predate the infection). Cell type and time point are not known. Sequencing was done on a sample of PBMCs or a T cell subset sorted from them (not recorded which). This CDR3 is CASSLYLGGWEQFF. In nucleotides, the CDR3 is TGCGCCAGCAGCTTGTATTTAGGGGGCTGGGAGCAGTTCTTC. Drawing the rest from reference TRBV5-1 and TRBJ2-1, the complete variable domain is KAGVTQTPRYLIKTRGQQVTLSCSPISGHRSVSWYQQTPGQGLQFLFEYFSETQRNKGNFPGRFSGRQFSNSRSEMNVSTLELGDSALYLCASSLYLGGWEQFFGPGTRLTVL.